This T cell receptor beta chain was documented in a study of OX40 agonist ivuxolimab in advanced cancers. Study-level background: There were three patients with partial responses, one having hepatocellular carcinoma and two cutaneous melanoma.

Trimming shortened V by 0 bases and J by 7 bases, and 10 bases separated the two germline ends. The CDR3 sequence is 13 residues long. CDR1 is MNHEY, CDR2 SMNVEV, per germline (reference sequence). The protocol was immunoSEQ multiplex PCR, while the TCRdb copy is restricted to in-frame clones and leaves out a portion. The table lists 55,000 to 60,000 clones, 93% of them singletons, with about 17% in the top ten. The chain links TRBV27 to TRBJ2-7; unclear D gene. The sequence was obtained from an adult with an advanced solid tumor such as melanoma, head and neck, liver or kidney cancer. The specimen was CD4+ or CD8+ T cells sorted from blood, collected in a trial of the OX40 agonist ivuxolimab. The CDR3 loop is CASSLSSAGEQYF. As DNA, the CDR3 is TGTGCCAGCAGTTTATCCTCAGCCGGGGAGCAGTACTTC.